This is a list of T cell receptor beta chains from one sample in a study of T-cell memory formation after mild COVID-19. TCRdb fed the 5' RACE reads into MiXCR, producing one record per CDR3 protein. Of hundreds of thousands of distinct CDR3 sequences listed, around 30% were seen once; the top ten hold approximately 12%. Material: PBMCs or a T cell subset sorted from them (not recorded which). These receptors all come from an adult woman who had mild COVID-19 (a few samples of this study predate the infection). Cell type and time point are not known. The CDR3 runs from the conserved cysteine through the conserved F or W. The order of the fields is clone size, D gene, J gene, CDR3 length, V gene, CDR3 DNA, CDR3 protein. The D gene is left open where the match is weak. Size is omitted from some rows. Given values are once, few, many or a class for expanded clones.

NA | TRBD2 | TRBJ2-4 | 12 | TRBV30 | TGTGCCTGGCTGGGACTAGCTAACATTCAGTACTTC | CAWLGLANIQYF
few | TRBD2 | TRBJ2-5 | 17 | TRBV15 | TGTGCCACCAGCAGAGAGAGGCCTAGCGGGAGATCAGAGACCCAGTACTTC | CATSRERPSGRSETQYF
few | NA | TRBJ1-1 | 16 | TRBV25-1 | TGTGCCAGCAGTTCCCCCGTCGGGAGGGAGGGACTCGAAGCTTTCTTT | CASSSPVGREGLEAFF
once | NA | TRBJ2-6 | 16 | TRBV28 | TGTGCCAGCAGTTTATCCCCGGGCTCTGGGGCCAACGTCCTGACTTTC | CASSLSPGSGANVLTF
NA | NA | TRBJ2-3 | 15 | TRBV7-2 | TGTGCCAGCAGCCCAACCGAGGGTGGCACAGATACGCAGTATTTT | CASSPTEGGTDTQYF
few | NA | TRBJ2-2 | 12 | TRBV7-9 | TGTGCCAGCAGCTCACAGGCCGGGGAGCTGTTTTTT | CASSSQAGELFF
NA | NA | TRBJ2-3 | 16 | TRBV5-1 | TGCGCCAGCAGCCTCGACGAAGCTGGGGGCACAGATACGCAGTATTTT | CASSLDEAGGTDTQYF
NA | NA | TRBJ2-7 | 16 | TRBV7-9 | TGTGCCAGCAGCTTACTTCCGGGTTCGGGGCCCTACGAGCAGTACTTC | CASSLLPGSGPYEQYF
NA | TRBD2 | TRBJ2-1 | 14 | TRBV20-1 | TGCAGTGCTCCCATAGCGGGGGGTTACAATGAGCAGTTCTTC | CSAPIAGGYNEQFF
NA | NA | TRBJ2-1 | 15 | TRBV7-2 | TGTGCCAGCAGCTTATGGGGCGATATTAGCAATGAGCAGTTCTTC | CASSLWGDISNEQFF
NA | TRBD2 | TRBJ2-3 | 15 | TRBV2 | TGTGCCAGCACGGGGGGGCCGCTGACGGCAGATACGCAGTATTTT | CASTGGPLTADTQYF
NA | NA | TRBJ2-1 | 13 | TRBV9 | TGTGCCAGCTCTATGGGGGGCTACAATGAGCAGTTCTTC | CASSMGGYNEQFF
NA | NA | TRBJ2-6 | 17 | TRBV20-1 | TGCAGTGCTACGGAGGAGTCGCGGTACTCTGGGGCCAACGTCCTGACTTTC | CSATEESRYSGANVLTF
many | NA | TRBJ2-2 | 14 | TRBV5-1 | TGCGCCAGCAGCTTTGAACTCCCCACCGGGGAGCTGTTTTTT | CASSFELPTGELFF
NA | NA | TRBJ2-7 | 13 | TRBV15 | TGTGCCACCAGCCCACGTTCAGGGTACGAGCAGTACTTC | CATSPRSGYEQYF
NA | NA | TRBJ2-7 | 15 | TRBV5-1 | TGCGCCAGCAGCTTGGCGGGCGACTTCTCCTACGAGCAGTACTTC | CASSLAGDFSYEQYF
few | TRBD2 | TRBJ2-1 | 16 | TRBV5-8 | TGTGCCAGCAGCTTGGCGATCCTAGCGGGAGATAGTGAGCAGTTCTTC | CASSLAILAGDSEQFF
few | TRBD1 | TRBJ2-1 | 15 | TRBV12-3/TRBV12-4 | TGTGCCAGCAGTTTGGGTACGTGGACAGGGGTTGAGCAGTTCTTC | CASSLGTWTGVEQFF
few | TRBD1 | TRBJ1-1 | 15 | TRBV5-1 | TGCGCCAGCAGCTCTGGACAGGGGACGGGCACTGAAGCTTTCTTT | CASSSGQGTGTEAFF
NA | NA | TRBJ2-1 | 15 | TRBV13 | TGTGCCAGCAGCTTATCCGGGACCTTCTACAATGAGCAGTTCTTC | CASSLSGTFYNEQFF
NA | TRBD1 | TRBJ1-5 | 18 | TRBV20-1 | TGCAGTGCTAGTAAACGGGTCCTTACAGGGGGTTGGAATCAGCCCCAGCATTTT | CSASKRVLTGGWNQPQHF
NA | NA | TRBJ2-2 | 11 | TRBV6-5 | TGTGCCAGCACCCAAACCGGGGAGCTGTTTTTT | CASTQTGELFF
NA | TRBD2 | TRBJ2-7 | 14 | TRBV7-6 | TGTGCCAGCAGCATAGCGGGAAGCTCCTACGAGCAGTACTTC | CASSIAGSSYEQYF
few | TRBD1 | TRBJ1-6 | 15 | TRBV4-3 | TGCGCCAGCAGCCAAGGGGACAGGGGGAATTCACCCCTCCACTTT | CASSQGDRGNSPLHF
NA | TRBD2 | TRBJ2-1 | 14 | TRBV6-4 | TGTGCCAGCATCGAGGGACTAGCGTACAATGAGCAGTTCTTC | CASIEGLAYNEQFF
few | TRBD2 | TRBJ2-1 | 17 | TRBV4-1 | TGCGCCAGCAGCCCCGGGCAGACTAGCGGGAGGGGGGGTGAGCAGTTCTTC | CASSPGQTSGRGGEQFF
NA | NA | TRBJ2-7 | 15 | TRBV4-3 | TGCGCCAGCAGCCAAGATTGGCGGAGCTCCTACGAGCAGTACTTC | CASSQDWRSSYEQYF
NA | NA | TRBJ2-3 | 13 | TRBV2 | TGTGCCAGCAGTGACCGGCGGCCAGATACGCAGTATTTT | CASSDRRPDTQYF
NA | TRBD1 | TRBJ2-2 | 15 | TRBV9 | TGTGCCAGCAGCCCGTCGTCGGCAGGGGGAGGGGAGCTGTTTTTT | CASSPSSAGGGELFF
few | TRBD1 | TRBJ2-1 | 15 | TRBV12-3/TRBV12-4 | TGTGCCAGCAGTCAGGGACAGGGGGGTAATGGTGAGCAGTTCTTC | CASSQGQGGNGEQFF
few | NA | TRBJ1-2 | 14 | TRBV7-2 | TGTGCCAGCAGCTTAGCGGCGGCCGGCTATGGCTACACCTTC | CASSLAAAGYGYTF
once | NA | TRBJ1-2 | 16 | TRBV7-2 | TGTGCCAGCAGCCAGATGCGGGGGACCGGTTCGTATGGCTACACCTTC | CASSQMRGTGSYGYTF
few | NA | TRBJ2-7 | 14 | TRBV27 | TGTGCCAGCAGCTCGGACAGAGATCACTACGAGCAGTACTTC | CASSSDRDHYEQYF
NA | TRBD2 | TRBJ2-1 | 14 | TRBV11-2 | TGTGCCAGCAGCTTGCCGGGAGGGCGAAATGAGCAGTTCTTC | CASSLPGGRNEQFF
NA | NA | TRBJ1-2 | 14 | TRBV11-2 | TGTGCCAGCAGCTTCAGTTTGGGGAAATATGGCTACACCTTC | CASSFSLGKYGYTF
NA | NA | TRBJ1-3 | 12 | TRBV20-1 | TGCGGCCGGAAACTCTCTGGAAACACCATATATTTT | CGRKLSGNTIYF
NA | NA | TRBJ2-1 | 16 | TRBV4-1 | TGCGCCAGCAGCCAACAACCCCTGAACCTGGGCAATGAGCAGTTCTTC | CASSQQPLNLGNEQFF
NA | NA | TRBJ2-5 | 14 | TRBV6-5 | TGTGCCAGCAGTTACTCGGGCAGGCAAGAGACCCAGTACTTC | CASSYSGRQETQYF
few | NA | TRBJ2-1 | 9 | TRBV20-1 | TGCAGTCCGAGGCCAATCCAGTTCTTC | CSPRPIQFF
NA | NA | TRBJ2-3 | 17 | TRBV6-5 | TGTGCCAGCAGTCCTAGGGGAGGGGGAGCGTTGACAGATACGCAGTATTTT | CASSPRGGGALTDTQYF
few | NA | TRBJ2-3 | 12 | TRBV7-9 | TGTGCCAGCAGCCCTACAGGGAAGTTAATTTATTTT | CASSPTGKLIYF
few | NA | TRBJ1-6 | 15 | TRBV20-1 | TGCAGTGCTAGAGAATCACAGGTTGTCAATTCACCCCTCCACTTT | CSARESQVVNSPLHF